This T cell receptor (beta chain) was recorded in a study of T-cell reconstitution after alpha-beta-depleted transplantation in children (dated by TCRdb to the mid-2010s). Background for the entire study: Using TCR repertoire profiling, the study followed T-cell immune reconstitution in a quantitative way in children after TCRalphabeta/CD19-depleted allogeneic hematopoietic cell transplantation. General findings and caveats noted by the study authors: In some patients, the high TCRbeta diversity seen at day 60 was put down to recipient T cells and intrathymic progenitors that had survived conditioning. The apparently early alphabetaT-cell count recovery about two months after transplant was reportedly dependent on only several hundred rapidly expanded clones derived from non-depleted graft cells. Hyperexpanded clone frequencies declined over subsequent months; after one year, T-cell counts and TCRbeta diversity were mostly attributed to newly produced T cells.

V and J lose 4 bases and 7 bases, and a span of 11 bases separates them. Via the germline V gene, CDR1 is SGHRS and CDR2 YFSETQ. Measured from the cysteine to the phenylalanine, the CDR3 is 12 residues long. CDR3 DNA is the only sequence kept; it has 36 bases, read in frame from the first base. In this sample, this clonotype turned up many times. Its antigen is not yet known. No quality values exist for individual bases; no much larger clone is one base distant. The library came from PCR. The instrument was an Illumina HiSeq 2500. TCR libraries were prepared with molecular barcoding, using unique molecular identifiers to normalize TCRbeta repertoire quantification. Clones were called with MiXCR by TCRdb after fastp trimmed the public reads at Q25, and only in-frame beta chains were retained. Every entry covers one CDR3 protein and lists the most common genes and DNA from its rows. The sample table holds approximately 630,000 distinct CDR3 sequences, of which around 12% were seen once. The top ten hold 0.79% of the sample.

Taken with the paper, the label for treatment or condition translates to: allogeneic hematopoietic cell transplantation with graft depleted of TCRalphabeta T cells and CD19 B cells. Transplant recipients were children who received TCRalphabeta/CD19-depleted allogeneic hematopoietic cell grafts. Recombination linked TRBV5-1 to TRBJ2-5, with the D segment identity uncertain. Sequenced here: PBMCs, sampled before TCRalphabeta/CD19-depleted stem cell transplant. The TCR comes from a girl aged 2 to 10 with congenital amegakaryocytic thrombocytopenia, due to receive a stem cell transplant. In nucleotides, the sequence is TGCGCCAGCAGCGAAGAACTGGGGACCCAGTACTTC. This sequence encodes CASSEELGTQYF.